This TCR beta chain came from a study of T cells after yellow fever vaccination. General study results and limits: In post-booster samples, most primary-vaccination clones reappeared (about 96% CD4, 70% to 90% CD8).

They built TCR cDNA with 5'RACE template switching, a step that put in a universal primer site and UMIs. One entry per CDR3 protein, called by TCRdb with MiXCR from the 5' RACE reads. Of about 350,000 distinct CDR3 sequences detected, around an eighth appear once; the ten largest clones hold 2.5% to 4%. In its sample, this clonotype was seen a few times. Its antigen is not known. The CDR3 totals 13 residues. CDR1 is MNHEY, CDR2 SVGEGT, per germline. Trimming left V 6 bases short and J 3 bases short, with 12 bases between. The receptor comes from a man aged 18 to 29 who received the YFV17D yellow fever vaccine. Sequenced here: CD4+ T cells sorted from PBMCs, sampled 15 days after the yellow fever booster vaccination. The genes are TRBV6-2 or TRBV6-3 and TRBJ2-7; D may be TRBD2 (5 bases). In DNA form, the CDR3 reads TGTGCCAGCAGCCTGGGGAGTCTCTACGAGCAGTACGTC. Its translation is CASSLGSLYEQYV.